This TCR beta chain was retrieved from a study of shared clonotypes between healthy human individuals. Splitting of each subset's genomic DNA was done evenly across several immunoSEQ plates. Assay: immunoSEQ multiplex PCR; the TCRdb copy retains only in-frame clones and omits some. The table shows 400,000 to 550,000 clones, with around 79% occurring only once. Per germline, CDR1 MDHEN and CDR2 SYDVKM. This CDR3 is 13 amino acids long. V was clipped by 2 bases and J by 4 bases, with 5 bases between them. This clone was detected once. The chain combines TRBV28 with TRBJ2-2; D is undetermined. The TCR was taken from a woman aged 40 to 49 in good health. Some clones in this sample may be carry-over from other donors' samples. The sample taken for sequencing was PBMCs. The CDR3 coding sequence is TGTGCCAGCAGTTTACCGAGCACCGGGGAGCTGTTTTTT. Translating gives CASSLPSTGELFF.